The 5 T cell receptor beta chains below were found in one sample sequenced in a study of T cell changes during pregnancy in multiple sclerosis (dated by TCRdb to the late 2010s). The library came from the immunoSEQ multiplex PCR assay. TCRdb took over this immuneACCESS table, retaining in-frame rearrangements with V and J assigned. Such tables are incomplete; in checked studies, under half of the missing clones stem from an unresolved V gene, and the remainder is unexplained. This sample is represented by 40,000 to 45,000 clones; 75% to 95% of them were singletons. The ten top clones hold about 0.65% of the sample. Sample: CD4+ T cells from peripheral blood mononuclear cells, taken before pregnancy. The receptors originated from a female donor with multiple sclerosis, enrolled in a pregnancy study.

J is TRBJ2-3 and V is TRBV28; D remains unclear. Germline V gene lookup returns CDR1 MDHEN and CDR2 SYDVKM. There are 12 residues in the CDR3. V lost 6 bases and J 8 bases, leaving 12 bases between the germline ends. The CDR3: CASSASTVTQYF. The CDR3 region has the DNA TGTGCCAGCAGCGCGAGTACCGTTACGCAGTATTTT. Based on the CDR3 plus reference TRBV28 and TRBJ2-3, the full variable domain is DVKVTQSSRYLVKRTGEKVFLECVQDMDHENMFWYRQDPGLGLRLIYFSYDVKMKEKGDIPEGYSVSREKKERFSLILESASTNQTSMYLCASSASTVTQYFGPGTRLTVL.

The chain recombines TRBV19 with TRBJ1-6, with D tentatively TRBD1 (5 bases). V was shortened by 4 bases and J by 7 bases, with 8 bases between the two germline ends. The CDR3 loop spans 13 amino acids. Germline CDR1 is LNHDA and CDR2 is SQIVND (reference sequence). The CDR3 region has the DNA TGTGCCAGTAGTACGACAGAGAATTCACCCCTCCACTTT. It is translated as CASSTTENSPLHF.

The chain is built from TRBV27 and TRBJ1-1; TRBD1 might be the D (6 bases). Per germline, CDR1 MNHEY and CDR2 SMNVEV (reference sequence). This CDR3 spans 15 amino acids. Trimming stripped 7 bases from V and 0 bases from J, with 15 bases between. In nucleotides, the CDR3 is TGTGCCAGCACCCGTACAGGGTCCGTGAACACTGAAGCTTTCTTT. Amino acids: CASTRTGSVNTEAFF.

V gene TRBV18 combines with J gene TRBJ1-2; 8 positions match TRBD1. The junction had 8 bases not matched to a gene; V was cut back by 4 bases and J by 1 base. Germline CDR1 is KGHSH and CDR2 is LQKENI. The CDR3 is 16 residues long. The CDR3 spells CASSLLDRAYNYGYTF. DNA of the CDR3: TGTGCCAGCTCACTGCTGGACAGGGCATATAACTATGGCTACACCTTC.

The rearrangement links TRBV2 to TRBJ1-1; D is ambiguous. The V end lost 0 bases, the J end lost 10 bases, and 12 bases lay between the germline ends. CDR1 is SNHLY, CDR2 FYNNEI, per germline. The CDR3 sequence is 13 residues long. The CDR3 coding sequence is TGTGCCAGCAGTGAAGCGCGTGGCGCGGGAGCTTTCTTT. It encodes CASSEARGAGAFF.